The rows below give T cell receptor beta chains drawn from one sample of a study of early T cells in non-severe SARS-CoV-2 infection. TCRdb reprocessed the 5' RACE reads with MiXCR, giving one entry per CDR3 protein. The sample records about 26,000 distinct CDR3 sequences, just over 4% being singletons. Sequences were obtained from whole blood. The receptors derive from an adult who was a healthcare worker with PCR-confirmed SARS-CoV-2 infection or an uninfected control (not recorded which). Both conserved end residues are part of each CDR3. D genes are given only for firm matches. Size is stated for part of the rows, as once, few or many counts, or as a class when the clone is expanded.

v_gene,abundance,j_gene,d_gene,CDR3nt,CDR3aa
TRBV19,many,TRBJ2-2,-,TGTGCCAGTAGTATAGCCGCATCCGGGGAGCTGTTTTTT,CASSIAASGELFF
TRBV6-1,many,TRBJ2-5,-,TGTGCCAGCAGTGAAACGTTCTCCCAAGAGACCCAGTACTTC,CASSETFSQETQYF
TRBV6-2/TRBV6-3,-,TRBJ2-1,TRBD1,TGTGCCAGCAGTTACGGGGGCCCGGGACAGGGTTACAATGAGCAGTTCTTC,CASSYGGPGQGYNEQFF
TRBV3-1,few,TRBJ2-1,-,TGTGCCAGCAGCCAAACACGGGACATCCTAATCGAGGCACACAATGAGCAGTTCTTC,CASSQTRDILIEAHNEQFF
TRBV11-2,many,TRBJ1-1,-,TGTGCCAGCAGTAGCAACGGGGGGACTGAAGCTTTCTTT,CASSSNGGTEAFF
TRBV6-2/TRBV6-3,many,TRBJ1-2,-,TGTGCCAGCAGCACCGGGATTGTCGGAGGACGGTATGGCTACACCTTC,CASSTGIVGGRYGYTF
TRBV11-2,many,TRBJ2-1,TRBD2,TGTGCCAGCAGCCCCCCTAGCGGGAGGGTAGGCAATGAGCAGTTCTTC,CASSPPSGRVGNEQFF
TRBV7-2,many,TRBJ2-3,TRBD2,TGTGCCAGCAGCTCCCCGACTAGCGCCACAGATACGCAGTATTTT,CASSSPTSATDTQYF
TRBV25-1,many,TRBJ2-7,TRBD1,TGTGCCAGCAGTCGGGGGACAGGGTTTCTCTACGAGCAGTACTTC,CASSRGTGFLYEQYF
TRBV20-1,few,TRBJ2-3,TRBD2,TGCAGTGCTGTCCCTTTTCGGGGAGGGGCAGATACGCAGTATTTT,CSAVPFRGGADTQYF
TRBV20-1,many,TRBJ1-1,-,TGCAGTGCCAGCAATGACAGGTCTGACACTGAAGCTTTCTTT,CSASNDRSDTEAFF
TRBV4-3,many,TRBJ2-2,TRBD2,TGCGCCAGCAGCCCCGCCCGGCTAGCGGGAGGAGCTGGGGAGCTGTTTTTT,CASSPARLAGGAGELFF
TRBV12-3/TRBV12-4,-,TRBJ2-2,-,TGTGCCAGCAGTTTAAGGCAGACATTGGAGCTGTTTTTT,CASSLRQTLELFF
TRBV20-1,few,TRBJ2-3,-,TGCAGTGCTAGAATACAGTCCGCGGGTCAAAAGGGTACGCAGTATTTT,CSARIQSAGQKGTQYF
TRBV11-2,many,TRBJ2-1,TRBD2,TGTGCCAGCAGCTCCGGACTAGCGGGATACAATGAGCAGTTCTTC,CASSSGLAGYNEQFF
TRBV5-1,many,TRBJ2-2,-,TGCGCCAGCAGCACAGACCAGGTCGAACTCATGGGCGGGGAGCTGTTTTTT,CASSTDQVELMGGELFF
TRBV7-9,few,TRBJ2-7,-,TGTGCCAGCAGCCTATATACCGGGGGCAAGGGGAAGTCCTACGAGCAGTACTTC,CASSLYTGGKGKSYEQYF
TRBV12-3/TRBV12-4,few,TRBJ2-5,TRBD2,TGTGCCAGCAGTTTAGCGAGCGGGGGCCTTGGAGAGACCCAGTACTTC,CASSLASGGLGETQYF
TRBV19,many,TRBJ2-4,TRBD1,TGTGCCAGTAGTATCGGACAGGGGGCTTACATTCAGTACTTC,CASSIGQGAYIQYF
TRBV6-4,many,TRBJ2-1,TRBD2,TGTGCCAGCAGCCCCGGGACTAGGGGCTACAATGAGCAGTTCTTC,CASSPGTRGYNEQFF
TRBV3-1,few,TRBJ2-4,TRBD2,TGTGCCAGCAGCCATTTCGGATCAGCGGGAGGGCCAGAGGGCATTCAGTACTTC,CASSHFGSAGGPEGIQYF
TRBV20-1,many,TRBJ1-1,TRBD1,TGCAGTGCCCCCTCCCGGACAGGACACACTGAAGCTTTCTTT,CSAPSRTGHTEAFF
TRBV5-1,many,TRBJ2-2,-,TGCGCCAGCAGCGGCGGGACAGAGGGTCCCGGGGAGCTGTTTTTT,CASSGGTEGPGELFF